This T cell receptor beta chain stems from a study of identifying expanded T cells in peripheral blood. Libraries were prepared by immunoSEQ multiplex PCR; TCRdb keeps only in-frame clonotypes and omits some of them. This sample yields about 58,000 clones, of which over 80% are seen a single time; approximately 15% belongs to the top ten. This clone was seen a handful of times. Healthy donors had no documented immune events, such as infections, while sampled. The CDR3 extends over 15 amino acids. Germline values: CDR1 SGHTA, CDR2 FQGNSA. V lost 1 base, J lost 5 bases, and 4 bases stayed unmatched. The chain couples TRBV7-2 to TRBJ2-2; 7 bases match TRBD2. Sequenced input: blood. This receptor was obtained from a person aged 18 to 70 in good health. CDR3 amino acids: CASSLVGGGTGELFF. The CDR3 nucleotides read TGTGCCAGCAGCTTAGTGGGCGGGGGAACCGGGGAGCTGTTTTTT.